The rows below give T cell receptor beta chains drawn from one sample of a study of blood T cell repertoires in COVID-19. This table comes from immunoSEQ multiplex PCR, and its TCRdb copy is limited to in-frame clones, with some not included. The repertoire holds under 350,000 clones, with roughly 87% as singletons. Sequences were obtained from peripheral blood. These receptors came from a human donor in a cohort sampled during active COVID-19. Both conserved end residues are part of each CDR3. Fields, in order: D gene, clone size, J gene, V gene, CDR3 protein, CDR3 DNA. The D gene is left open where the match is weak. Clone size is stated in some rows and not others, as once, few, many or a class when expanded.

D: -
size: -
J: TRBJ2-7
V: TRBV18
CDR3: CASSPLDSSYEQYF
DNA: TGTGCCAGCTCACCCCTTGACAGCAGCTACGAGCAGTACTTC

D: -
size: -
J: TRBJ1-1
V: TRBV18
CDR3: CASSPTETTRGEAFF
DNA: TGTGCCAGCTCACCAACCGAAACCACCCGGGGTGAAGCTTTCTTT

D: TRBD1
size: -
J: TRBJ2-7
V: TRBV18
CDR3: CASSPPGQGTYEQYF
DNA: TGTGCCAGCTCACCACCGGGACAGGGAACCTACGAGCAGTACTTC

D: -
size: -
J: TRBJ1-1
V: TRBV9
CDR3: CASSGTEAFF
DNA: TGTGCCAGCAGCGGAACAGAGGCTTTCTTT

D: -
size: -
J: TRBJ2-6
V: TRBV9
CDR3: CASSQGVSGANVLTF
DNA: TGTGCCAGCAGCCAAGGAGTTTCTGGGGCCAACGTCCTGACTTTC

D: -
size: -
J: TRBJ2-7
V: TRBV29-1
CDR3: CSVEARRGGDLSYEQYF
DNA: TGCAGCGTTGAAGCCAGGAGAGGAGGCGATCTCAGCTACGAGCAGTACTTC

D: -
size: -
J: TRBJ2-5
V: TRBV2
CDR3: CASSDRSKSETQYF
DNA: TGTGCCAGCAGTGACAGGTCAAAATCAGAGACCCAGTACTTC

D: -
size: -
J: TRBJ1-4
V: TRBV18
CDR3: CASSPVREKLFF
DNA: TGTGCCAGCTCTCCCGTCCGGGAAAAACTGTTTTTT

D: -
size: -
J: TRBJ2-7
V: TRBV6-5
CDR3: CARQFLPYEQYF
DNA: TGTGCCCGACAGTTTTTGCCCTACGAGCAGTACTTC

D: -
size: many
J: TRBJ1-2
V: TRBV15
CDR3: CATSRVGAELSAGYTF
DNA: TGTGCCACCAGCAGAGTTGGGGCAGAATTAAGTGCGGGCTACACCTTC

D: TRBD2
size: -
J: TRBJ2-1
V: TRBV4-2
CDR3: CASSQGPAGEFGEQFF
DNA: TGTGCCAGCAGCCAGGGTCCTGCGGGAGAATTCGGTGAGCAGTTCTTC

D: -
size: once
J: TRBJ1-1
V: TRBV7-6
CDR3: CASSYGRATEAFF
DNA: TGTGCCAGCAGCTATGGAAGAGCGACTGAAGCTTTCTTT

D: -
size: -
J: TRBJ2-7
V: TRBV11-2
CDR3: CASSFSGAYEQYF
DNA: TGTGCCAGCAGCTTTTCAGGGGCGTACGAGCAGTACTTC

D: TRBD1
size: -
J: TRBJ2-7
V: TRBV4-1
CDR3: CASSQEGTDEQYF
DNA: TGCGCCAGCAGCCAAGAAGGGACAGACGAGCAGTACTTC

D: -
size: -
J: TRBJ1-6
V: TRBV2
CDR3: CASTSAAAYNSPLHF
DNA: TGTGCCAGCACTAGCGCGGCAGCCTATAATTCACCCCTCCACTTT

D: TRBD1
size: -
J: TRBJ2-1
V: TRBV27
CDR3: CASSKTGGTGEQFF
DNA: TGTGCCAGCAGTAAGACAGGGGGGACAGGTGAGCAGTTCTTC

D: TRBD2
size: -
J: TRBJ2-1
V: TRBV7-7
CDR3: CASSLTGTASGSNEQFF
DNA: TGTGCCAGCAGCTTAACAGGAACGGCTAGCGGTTCCAATGAGCAGTTCTTC

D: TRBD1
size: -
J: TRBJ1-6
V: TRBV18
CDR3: CASSPGQITRSSYNSPLHF
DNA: TGTGCCAGCTCCCCGGGACAGATAACTCGAAGCTCCTATAATTCACCCCTCCACTTT

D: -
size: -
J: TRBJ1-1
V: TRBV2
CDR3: CASSENPYGGVTEAFF
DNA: TGTGCCAGCAGTGAAAACCCCTACGGGGGGGTCACTGAAGCTTTCTTT

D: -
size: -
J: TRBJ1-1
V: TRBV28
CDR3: CASSLITGEAFF
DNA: TGTGCCAGCAGTTTAATTACAGGTGAAGCTTTCTTT

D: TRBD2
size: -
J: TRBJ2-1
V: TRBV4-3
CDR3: CASSQEEGTSEQFF
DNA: TGCGCCAGCAGCCAAGAAGAGGGGACTAGCGAGCAGTTCTTC

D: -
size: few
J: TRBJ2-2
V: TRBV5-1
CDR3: CASSQAGGELFF
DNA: TGCGCCAGCAGCCAGGCCGGCGGGGAGCTGTTTTTT

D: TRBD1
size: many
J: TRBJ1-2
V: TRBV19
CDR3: CASSTGPGTAYGYTF
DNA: TGTGCCAGTAGTACTGGACCCGGGACAGCATATGGCTACACCTTC

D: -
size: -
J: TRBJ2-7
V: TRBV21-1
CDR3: CASVGRGGALYEQYF
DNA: TGTGCCAGCGTCGGGAGGGGCGGGGCCCTCTACGAGCAGTACTTC

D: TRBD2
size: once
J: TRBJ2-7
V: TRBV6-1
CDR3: CASSELAGGGPYEQYF
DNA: TGTGCCAGCAGTGAACTAGCGGGAGGTGGTCCCTACGAGCAGTACTTC

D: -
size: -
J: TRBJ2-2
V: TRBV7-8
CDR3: CASSLADLTGELFF
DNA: TGTGCCAGCAGCTTAGCTGACTTGACCGGGGAGCTGTTTTTT

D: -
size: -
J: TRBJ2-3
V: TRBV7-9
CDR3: CANSRSTSTDTQYF
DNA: TGTGCCAACAGCCGAAGCACTAGCACAGATACGCAGTATTTT

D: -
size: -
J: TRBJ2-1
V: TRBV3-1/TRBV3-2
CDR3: CASSPQVENNEQFF
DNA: TGTGCCAGCAGCCCTCAGGTCGAAAACAATGAGCAGTTCTTC

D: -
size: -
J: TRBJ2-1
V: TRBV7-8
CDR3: CASSLTLQTGPNEQFF
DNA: TGTGCCAGCAGCTTAACGCTTCAGACAGGCCCCAATGAGCAGTTCTTC

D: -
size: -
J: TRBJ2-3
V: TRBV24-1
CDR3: CATSEYRDFADTQYF
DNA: TGTGCCACCAGTGAGTACAGGGATTTCGCAGATACGCAGTATTTT

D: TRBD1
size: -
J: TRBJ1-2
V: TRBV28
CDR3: CASNSGTGVNYGYTF
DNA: TGTGCCAGCAACTCCGGGACAGGGGTTAACTATGGCTACACCTTC

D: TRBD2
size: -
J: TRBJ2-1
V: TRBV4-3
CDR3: CASSQISGNEQFF
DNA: TGCGCCAGCAGCCAAATTAGCGGGAATGAGCAGTTCTTC

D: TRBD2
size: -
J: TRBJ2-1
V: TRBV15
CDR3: CATSAGGHEQFF
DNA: TGTGCCACCAGCGCGGGAGGCCATGAGCAGTTCTTC

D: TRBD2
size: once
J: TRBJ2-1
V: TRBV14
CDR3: CASSQEAGSRYEQFF
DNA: TGTGCCAGCAGCCAAGAAGCGGGAAGCAGATATGAGCAGTTCTTC

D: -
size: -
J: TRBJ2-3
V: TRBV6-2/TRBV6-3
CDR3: CASSYSPGTLTDTQYF
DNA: TGTGCCAGCAGTTACTCACCCGGGACACTCACAGATACGCAGTATTTT

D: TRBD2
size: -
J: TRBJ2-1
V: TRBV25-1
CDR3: CASSEWREGYNEQFF
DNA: TGTGCCAGCAGTGAATGGCGGGAGGGGTACAATGAGCAGTTCTTC

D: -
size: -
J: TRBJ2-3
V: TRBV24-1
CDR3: CATETQATDTQYF
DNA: TGTGCCACTGAGACCCAGGCTACAGATACGCAGTATTTT

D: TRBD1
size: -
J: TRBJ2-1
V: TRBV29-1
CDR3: CSVASGGRGPYNEQFF
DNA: TGCAGCGTTGCCTCAGGGGGCAGGGGGCCGTACAATGAGCAGTTCTTC

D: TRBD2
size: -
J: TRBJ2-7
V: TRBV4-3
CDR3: CASSQELAGVDSYEQYF
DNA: TGCGCCAGCAGCCAAGAACTAGCGGGAGTCGACTCCTACGAGCAGTACTTC

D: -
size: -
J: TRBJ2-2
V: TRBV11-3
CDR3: CASSRGRTGELFF
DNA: TGTGCCAGCAGCCGTGGGAGGACCGGGGAGCTGTTTTTT

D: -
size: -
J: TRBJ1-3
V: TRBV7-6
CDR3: CASSQGTLPRNTIYF
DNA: TGTGCCAGCAGCCAAGGGACTTTACCGCGAAACACCATATATTTT

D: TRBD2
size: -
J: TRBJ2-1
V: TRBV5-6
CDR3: CASSLDSGRANEQFF
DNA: TGTGCCAGCAGCTTGGATAGCGGGAGAGCGAATGAGCAGTTCTTC

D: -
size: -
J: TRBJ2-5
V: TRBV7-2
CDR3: CASSSGWGVQETQYF
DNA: TGTGCCAGCAGCTCCGGATGGGGGGTCCAAGAGACCCAGTACTTC

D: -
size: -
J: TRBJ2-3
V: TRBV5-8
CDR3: CAGASVGTDTQYF
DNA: TGTGCCGGGGCTAGCGTGGGCACAGATACGCAGTATTTT

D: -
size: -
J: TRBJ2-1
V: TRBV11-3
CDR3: CASSYTGSRGDEQFF
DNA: TGTGCCAGCAGCTATACAGGGTCCAGGGGGGATGAGCAGTTCTTC

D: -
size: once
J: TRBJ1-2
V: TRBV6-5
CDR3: CASSSPAPTANYGYTF
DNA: TGTGCCAGCAGTTCTCCGGCCCCTACAGCAAACTATGGCTACACCTTC

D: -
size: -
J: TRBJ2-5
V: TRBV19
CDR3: CASRSRDQETQYF
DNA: TGTGCCAGTAGGTCGAGGGACCAAGAGACCCAGTACTTC

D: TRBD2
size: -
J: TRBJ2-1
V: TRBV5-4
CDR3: CASSYTGLVRGNEQFF
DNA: TGTGCCAGCAGCTACACCGGACTAGTAAGAGGAAATGAGCAGTTCTTC

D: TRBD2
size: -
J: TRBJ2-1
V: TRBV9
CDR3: CASSVQRESALNEQFF
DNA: TGTGCCAGCAGCGTCCAGCGGGAGTCTGCCCTCAATGAGCAGTTCTTC

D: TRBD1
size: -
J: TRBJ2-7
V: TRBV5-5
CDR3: CASSVGRQGVIYEQYF
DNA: TGTGCCAGCAGCGTGGGCAGACAGGGGGTAATCTACGAGCAGTACTTC

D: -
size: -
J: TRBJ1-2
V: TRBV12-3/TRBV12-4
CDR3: CASSVNRDGYTF
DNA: TGTGCCAGCAGTGTTAACAGGGATGGCTACACCTTC

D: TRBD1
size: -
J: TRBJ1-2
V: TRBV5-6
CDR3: CASSLSYLGQGESSYGYTF
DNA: TGTGCCAGCAGCCTATCCTACCTGGGACAGGGGGAATCGAGCTATGGCTACACCTTC

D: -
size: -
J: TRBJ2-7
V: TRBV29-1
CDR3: CSVGYRQGASEQYF
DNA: TGCAGCGTTGGTTACCGGCAGGGTGCAAGCGAGCAGTACTTC

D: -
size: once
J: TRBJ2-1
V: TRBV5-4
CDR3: CASSRKSTASSYNEQFF
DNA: TGTGCCAGCAGCCGGAAAAGCACGGCTAGCTCCTACAATGAGCAGTTCTTC

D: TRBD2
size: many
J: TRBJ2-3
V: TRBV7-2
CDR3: CASSQLAGAPDTQYF
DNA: TGTGCCAGCAGCCAGCTCGCGGGAGCGCCAGATACGCAGTATTTT

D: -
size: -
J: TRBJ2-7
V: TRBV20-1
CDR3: CSASWLAREQYF
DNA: TGCAGTGCTAGTTGGTTAGCCCGCGAGCAGTACTTC

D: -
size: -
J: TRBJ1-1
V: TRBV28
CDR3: CASRIGGARNTEAFF
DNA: TGTGCCAGCCGAATTGGGGGGGCGAGGAACACTGAAGCTTTCTTT

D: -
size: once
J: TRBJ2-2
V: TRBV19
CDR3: CASSMRNTGELFF
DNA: TGTGCCAGTAGTATGAGAAATACCGGGGAGCTGTTTTTT